These T cell receptor beta chains were read from a single sample in a study of T cell responses to AZD1222 COVID-19 vaccine. The protocol was immunoSEQ multiplex PCR, while the TCRdb copy is restricted to in-frame clones and leaves out a portion. The sample lists 90,000 to 120,000 clones, approximately 91% seen once, with roughly 17% in the top ten. Sequenced here: peripheral blood, sampled on day 0 of AZD1222 vaccination. These receptors were obtained from an adult in good health. The CDR3 runs from the conserved cysteine through the conserved F or W. D genes are given only for firm matches. A clone size is listed for some rows: how often the clone was seen (once, few, many), or a class if it is expanded.

CDR3aa,CDR3nt,j_gene,abundance,d_gene,v_gene
CASSYSRVDTEAFF,TGTGCCAGCAGTTACTCGCGGGTAGACACTGAAGCTTTCTTT,TRBJ1-1,.,.,TRBV6-5
CASSLMFGGGSYNEQFF,TGTGCCAGCAGCTTAATGTTCGGGGGCGGGTCCTACAATGAGCAGTTCTTC,TRBJ2-1,.,.,TRBV11-2
CASSLTGRNSPLHF,TGTGCCAGCAGCTTGACAGGGCGTAATTCACCCCTCCACTTT,TRBJ1-6,.,.,TRBV5-6
CASSQGRAVYGYTF,TGCGCCAGCAGCCAGGGACGGGCGGTCTATGGCTACACCTTC,TRBJ1-2,.,.,TRBV4-1
CAIKGTGPEAFF,TGTGCCATCAAGGGGACAGGGCCTGAAGCTTTCTTT,TRBJ1-1,.,TRBD1,TRBV10-3
CASSRTGDTIKNIQYF,TGTGCCAGCAGTCGGACAGGGGATACAATCAAAAACATTCAGTACTTC,TRBJ2-4,once,TRBD1,TRBV3-1/TRBV3-2
CASSQDHEITYEQYF,TGTGCCAGCAGCCAAGATCACGAGATAACTTACGAGCAGTACTTC,TRBJ2-7,.,.,TRBV4-2
CASSLGQGSQPQHF,TGTGCCAGCAGCTTGGGACAGGGGAGTCAGCCCCAGCATTTT,TRBJ1-5,.,TRBD1,TRBV7-8
CASSLTGEGAGYTF,TGTGCCAGCAGTCTTACAGGGGAGGGGGCTGGCTACACCTTC,TRBJ1-2,.,TRBD1,TRBV2
CSVEDPQGMNTEAFF,TGCAGCGTTGAAGATCCGCAGGGGATGAACACTGAAGCTTTCTTT,TRBJ1-1,.,.,TRBV29-1
CASKDGLNQPQHF,TGTGCCAGCAAAGACGGCTTGAATCAGCCCCAGCATTTT,TRBJ1-5,once,.,TRBV27
CASSSGQGEDTQYF,TGTGCCAGTAGCTCGGGACAGGGTGAGGATACGCAGTATTTT,TRBJ2-3,.,TRBD1,TRBV19
CATSEGGSDYEQYF,TGTGCCACCAGTGAGGGGGGGTCGGACTACGAGCAGTACTTC,TRBJ2-7,once,TRBD2,TRBV24-1
CASSPGTSNQPQHF,TGCGCCAGCAGCCCGGGGACGAGCAATCAGCCCCAGCATTTT,TRBJ1-5,.,.,TRBV4-1
CATSDPGRGGLTDTQYF,TGTGCCACCAGTGATCCCGGGCGAGGGGGACTAACAGATACGCAGTATTTT,TRBJ2-3,.,.,TRBV24-1
CAWTSGLRRPQFF,TGTGCCTGGACTAGCGGACTTCGCAGACCCCAGTTCTTC,TRBJ2-1,.,TRBD2,TRBV30